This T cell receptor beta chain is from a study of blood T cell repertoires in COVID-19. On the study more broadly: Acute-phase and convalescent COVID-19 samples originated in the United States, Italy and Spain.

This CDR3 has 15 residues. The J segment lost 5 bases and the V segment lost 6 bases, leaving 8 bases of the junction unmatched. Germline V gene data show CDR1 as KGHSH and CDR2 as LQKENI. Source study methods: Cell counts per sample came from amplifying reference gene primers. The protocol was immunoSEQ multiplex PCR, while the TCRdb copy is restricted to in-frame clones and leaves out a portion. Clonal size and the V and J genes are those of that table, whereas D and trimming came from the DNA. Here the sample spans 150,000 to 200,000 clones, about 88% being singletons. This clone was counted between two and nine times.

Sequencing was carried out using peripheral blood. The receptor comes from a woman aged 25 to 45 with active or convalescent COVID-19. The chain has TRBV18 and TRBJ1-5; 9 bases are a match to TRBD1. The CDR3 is CASSEQDRGYQPQHF. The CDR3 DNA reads TGTGCCAGCTCGGAGCAGGACAGGGGATATCAGCCCCAGCATTTT.